This is a list of T cell receptor beta chains from one sample in a study of shared clonotypes between healthy human individuals. Assay used: immunoSEQ multiplex PCR; TCRdb lists only in-frame clones, some missing. The sample records 1 million to 1.2 million clones, around 77% being singletons. The sample was memory CD4+ T cells from PBMCs. The receptors derive from a man aged 18 to 29 in good health. Some clones in this sample may be carry-over from other donors' samples. Both conserved end residues are part of each CDR3. A D gene is named only where the DNA matches it firmly. Some rows mark clone size as missing; the rest say once, few, many or name a class of expanded clone.

clone_size j_call v_call d_call cdr3_aa cdr3_nt
NA TRBJ1-1 TRBV7-2 NA CASSLSWGDTEAFF TGTGCCAGCAGCTTGTCCTGGGGGGACACTGAAGCTTTCTTT
NA TRBJ1-6 TRBV7-8 NA CASSLRAGNSPLHF TGTGCCAGCAGCTTGCGGGCGGGAAATTCACCCCTCCACTTT
NA TRBJ1-4 TRBV28 NA CASSFGRSEKLFF TGTGCCAGCAGTTTCGGGCGGTCCGAAAAACTGTTTTTT
NA TRBJ1-1 TRBV5-4 NA CASSPVGRETEAFF TGTGCCAGCAGCCCCGTGGGGAGAGAGACTGAAGCTTTCTTT
NA TRBJ1-4 TRBV5-4 TRBD1 CASSQTGRNEKLFF TGTGCCAGCAGCCAGACAGGGAGAAATGAAAAACTGTTTTTT
NA TRBJ2-5 TRBV11-2 TRBD2 CASSPTSGPPQETQYF TGTGCCAGCAGCCCAACTAGCGGGCCGCCCCAAGAGACCCAGTACTTC
NA TRBJ2-1 TRBV4-2 NA CASSQDFGQQGNEQFF TGTGCCAGCAGCCAAGATTTCGGCCAGCAAGGGAATGAGCAGTTCTTC
NA TRBJ2-7 TRBV6-5 TRBD2 CASNGPGTNYEQYF TGTGCCAGCAATGGACCGGGGACTAATTACGAGCAGTACTTC
NA TRBJ2-1 TRBV19 NA CASSFGSGGANEQFF TGTGCCAGTAGTTTCGGGTCCGGTGGGGCCAATGAGCAGTTCTTC
NA TRBJ2-3 TRBV2 NA CASSQTGITDTQYF TGTGCCAGCAGTCAAACAGGGATCACAGATACGCAGTATTTT
NA TRBJ2-2 TRBV5-1 NA CASSQINGGRTGELFF TGCGCCAGCAGCCAAATCAACGGAGGCAGAACCGGGGAGCTGTTTTTT
NA TRBJ2-1 TRBV28 NA CASWTTTKRNEQFF TGTGCCAGCTGGACTACCACGAAGCGCAATGAGCAGTTCTTC
NA TRBJ2-1 TRBV15 NA CATSRDRGPYNEQFF TGTGCCACCAGCAGAGATCGGGGTCCCTACAATGAGCAGTTCTTC
NA TRBJ2-3 TRBV29-1 NA CSGGRTDTQYF TGCAGCGGGGGACGCACAGATACGCAGTATTTT
NA TRBJ1-2 TRBV19 NA CASSISTRYGYTF TGTGCCAGTAGTATAAGTACCAGATATGGCTACACCTTC
NA TRBJ1-2 TRBV28 TRBD1 CASSLGTGNYGYTF TGTGCCAGCAGTTTAGGGACAGGCAACTATGGCTACACCTTC
NA TRBJ2-3 TRBV7-2 NA CASSPFRDTQYF TGTGCCAGCAGCCCTTTTAGAGATACGCAGTATTTT
few TRBJ2-5 TRBV7-2 NA CASSLRPGWVGETQYF TGTGCCAGCAGCTTAAGGCCGGGATGGGTTGGAGAGACCCAGTACTTC
few TRBJ1-1 TRBV30 NA CACGENTEAFF TGTGCCTGCGGGGAGAACACTGAAGCTTTCTTT
NA TRBJ2-5 TRBV11-3 TRBD2 CASSFGGSRETQYF TGTGCCAGCAGCTTCGGCGGGAGTAGGGAGACCCAGTACTTC
NA TRBJ2-7 TRBV10-2 NA CASSDLGGTLQYF TGCGCCAGCAGTGATCTTGGCGGGACTTTACAGTACTTC
NA TRBJ2-3 TRBV4-1 NA CASSLVGRQITDTQYF TGCGCCAGCAGCCTAGTCGGGCGGCAGATCACAGATACGCAGTATTTT
few TRBJ2-1 TRBV2 NA CASRIFSYNEQFF TGTGCCAGCCGGATATTCTCCTACAATGAGCAGTTCTTC
NA TRBJ2-7 TRBV29-1 TRBD1 CSVPQDRARYEQYF TGCAGCGTTCCCCAGGACAGGGCCCGCTACGAGCAGTACTTC
few TRBJ2-1 TRBV7-3 TRBD2 CASSLTASGNNEQFF TGTGCCAGCAGCTTAACTGCTAGCGGTAACAATGAGCAGTTCTTC
NA TRBJ2-1 TRBV11-2 NA CASSLTKGREQFF TGTGCCAGCAGCTTGACGAAGGGTCGCGAGCAGTTCTTC
NA TRBJ2-2 TRBV5-1 TRBD2 CASSISGINTGELFF TGCGCCAGCAGCATTAGCGGGATAAACACCGGGGAGCTGTTTTTT
NA TRBJ2-7 TRBV7-9 NA CASSPQGGTYEQYF TGTGCCAGCAGCCCCCAGGGCGGTACCTACGAGCAGTACTTC
many TRBJ2-3 TRBV5-4 NA CASSLGGYTQYF TGTGCCAGCAGCTTGGGCGGATACACGCAGTATTTT
NA TRBJ2-1 TRBV18 NA CASSLTNEQFF TGTGCCAGCTCCCTTACGAATGAGCAGTTCTTC
NA TRBJ1-6 TRBV11-2 NA CASSLDSPLHF TGTGCCAGCAGCTTAGATTCACCCCTCCACTTT
NA TRBJ2-3 TRBV11-2 TRBD1 CASSPTGWEQYF TGTGCCAGCAGTCCGACAGGGTGGGAGCAGTATTTT
NA TRBJ2-7 TRBV6-4 NA CASGDSYEQYF TGTGCCAGCGGGGACTCCTACGAGCAGTACTTC
NA TRBJ1-3 TRBV7-8 NA CASSLGGSGASGNTIYF TGTGCCAGCAGCTTAGGGGGGTCGGGGGCCTCTGGAAACACCATATATTTT
NA TRBJ2-3 TRBV2 NA CASSVGQVNTDTQYF TGTGCCAGCAGTGTTGGGCAGGTCAACACAGATACGCAGTATTTT
NA TRBJ1-2 TRBV28 TRBD1 CASSGTGQGSRGYTF TGTGCCAGCAGTGGTACGGGACAGGGTAGTAGAGGCTACACCTTC
few TRBJ2-1 TRBV9 TRBD2 CASTERGGSSYNEQFF TGTGCCAGCACCGAACGCGGCGGGAGCTCCTACAATGAGCAGTTCTTC
NA TRBJ1-4 TRBV28 NA CASSTSRNPGEKLFF TGTGCCAGCAGTACATCCAGGAACCCAGGGGAAAAACTGTTTTTT
NA TRBJ1-5 TRBV28 NA CASSLLGGWQPQHF TGTGCCAGCAGTTTACTGGGAGGGTGGCAGCCCCAGCATTTT
once TRBJ1-2 TRBV7-2 NA CASSKDGGANYGYTF TGTGCCAGCAGCAAAGACGGCGGAGCTAACTATGGCTACACCTTC
few TRBJ1-5 TRBV7-9 NA CASSLAQGNQPQHF TGTGCCAGCAGCTTAGCGCAAGGCAATCAGCCCCAGCATTTT
NA TRBJ2-1 TRBV19 TRBD2 CASSAVAGSSYNEQFF TGTGCCAGTAGTGCCGTAGCGGGGAGCTCCTACAATGAGCAGTTCTTC
NA TRBJ2-1 TRBV27 NA CASRSRGGGGARDEQFF TGTGCCAGCAGATCCCGCGGGGGCGGGGGCGCGAGGGATGAGCAGTTCTTC
once TRBJ2-3 TRBV2 NA CASSDQAGVTDTQYF TGTGCCAGCAGTGATCAGGCAGGGGTAACAGATACGCAGTATTTT
NA TRBJ1-5 TRBV14 NA CASSQVGGGEDNQPQHF TGTGCCAGCAGCCAAGTCGGGGGAGGGGAGGACAATCAGCCCCAGCATTTT
NA TRBJ1-2 TRBV28 NA CATSRGGGNYGYTF TGTGCCACCTCTCGGGGGGGCGGAAACTATGGCTACACCTTC
few TRBJ1-2 TRBV7-2 NA CASSLGAVYGYTF TGTGCCAGCAGCTTAGGGGCAGTCTATGGCTACACCTTC
NA TRBJ2-7 TRBV21-1 NA CASSKALRPLRSSYEQYF TGTGCCAGCAGCAAAGCTCTACGGCCCCTCAGGAGCTCCTACGAGCAGTACTTC
NA TRBJ2-3 TRBV30 NA CAEHRITDTQYF TGTGCTGAGCACAGAATCACAGATACGCAGTATTTT
NA TRBJ1-1 TRBV7-9 NA CASSWDSQGEAFF TGTGCCAGCAGCTGGGACTCTCAGGGGGAAGCTTTCTTT
NA TRBJ2-1 TRBV18 TRBD2 CASSPRGLAGGNEQFF TGTGCCAGCTCACCAAGGGGACTAGCGGGAGGAAATGAGCAGTTCTTC
NA TRBJ2-2 TRBV18 NA CASSPPPGENTGELFF TGTGCCAGCTCACCACCCCCGGGCGAGAACACCGGGGAGCTGTTTTTT
NA TRBJ2-7 TRBV5-1 NA CASRLATGYEQYF TGCGCCAGCAGGCTGGCGACTGGTTACGAGCAGTACTTC
few TRBJ2-7 TRBV4-1 TRBD1 CASSAGQALSEQYF TGCGCCAGCAGCGCTGGACAGGCACTTTCCGAGCAGTACTTC
NA TRBJ2-1 TRBV2 NA CASSQHNEQFF TGTGCCAGCAGTCAGCACAATGAGCAGTTCTTC
NA TRBJ2-7 TRBV7-9 NA CASTGGSPQYF TGTGCCAGCACCGGGGGATCTCCCCAGTACTTC
NA TRBJ2-7 TRBV30 TRBD1 CAWTAGQGPYEQYF TGTGCCTGGACGGCAGGACAGGGCCCCTACGAGCAGTACTTC
once TRBJ1-5 TRBV28 NA CASSLGNSLDQPQHF TGTGCCAGCAGTTTAGGAAATAGTCTGGATCAGCCCCAGCATTTT
NA TRBJ1-1 TRBV4-1 NA CASSQSSTVMWNTEAFF TGCGCCAGCAGCCAATCTAGTACAGTGATGTGGAACACTGAAGCTTTCTTT